Listed here are 21 T cell receptor beta chains from one sample, sequenced in a study of blood T cell repertoires in COVID-19. Sequenced by immunoSEQ multiplex PCR; TCRdb stores in-frame clones only, minus some. The profile covers under 250,000 clones, with around nine tenths appearing a single time and 2.7% taken by the ten largest. Sequenced: peripheral blood. The receptors here all came from an older woman with acute or convalescent COVID-19.

In its sample, this clone was seen once. This chain links TRBV7-9 with TRBJ1-2, with D uncertain. Germline V CDR1 and CDR2: SEHNR, FQNEAQ (reference sequence). The CDR3 covers 15 residues. V was cut by 1 base and J by 4 bases, with 13 bases left in between. The CDR3 DNA sequence: TGTGCCAGCAGCTTAGGCGGCAGTTTCGGCTATGGCTACACCTTC. Its protein product is CASSLGGSFGYGYTF.

The chain recombines TRBV30 with TRBJ1-6; D gene unclear. The CDR3 is 14 amino acids. Germline CDR1 reads GTSNPN; CDR2 reads SVGIG (reference sequence). V dropped 0 bases and J dropped 7 bases, with 10 bases sitting between them. This CDR3 is CAWSVGTRNSPLHF. The CDR3 DNA reads as TGTGCCTGGAGTGTTGGCACGAGGAATTCACCCCTCCACTTT.

The genes are TRBV5-4 and TRBJ2-7, with 9 bases fitting TRBD2. The CDR3 runs to 16 residues. The V segment lost 4 bases and the J segment 0 bases; nucleotides outside the gene matches: 8. Germline values: CDR1 SGHNT, CDR2 YYREEE (reference sequence). CDR3 nucleotides: TGTGCCAGCAGCACCAAACTAGCGGGCCTCTCCTACGAGCAGTACTTC. This codes for CASSTKLAGLSYEQYF.

J is TRBJ2-7 and V is TRBV5-8; 10 bases line up with TRBD1. Trimming removed 4 bases from V and 2 bases from J; junction bases left unmatched: 9. The CDR3 has 16 amino acids. Germline V gives CDR1 SGHTS, CDR2 YDEGEE. The CDR3: CASSPGTGVGTYEQYF. The CDR3 DNA reads TGTGCCAGCAGCCCCGGGACAGGGGTTGGGACCTACGAGCAGTACTTC.

This chain links TRBV10-3 with TRBJ1-1, with D possibly TRBD1 on 5 matching bases. V dropped 10 bases and J dropped 4 bases, with 13 bases sitting between them. The V gene's germline CDR1 is ENHRY and CDR2 SYGVKD. This CDR3 is 12 amino acids long. The CDR3: CATLGGGTEAFF. The CDR3 region has the DNA TGTGCCACCTTGGGGGGAGGCACTGAAGCTTTCTTT.

The rearrangement uses TRBV6-2 or TRBV6-3 and TRBJ2-3, with 8 bases lining up with TRBD2. This CDR3 has 18 residues. The V gene's germline CDR1 is MNHEY and CDR2 SVGEGT. The V and J ends lost 5 bases and 3 bases, in that order; junction bases with no gene match: 16. CDR3 coding DNA: TGTGCCAGCAGTAACAAGGGCCTCGCGGGAGGCTTGACAGATACGCAGTATTTT. It encodes CASSNKGLAGGLTDTQYF.

On this clone itself: A junction boundary mismatches the germline segment, possibly from a read error. V and J are TRBV11-3 and TRBJ2-7, with a possible D match to TRBD1 (6 bases). Looked up from germline, CDR1 is SGHNT and CDR2 is YENEEA. This CDR3 is 13 amino acids long. The DNA for the CDR3 is TGTGCCAGCAGCCCGGGCTTAGGGGGTGAGCTGTACTTC. This encodes CASSPGLGGELYF.

The chain has TRBV10-3 and TRBJ2-7; TRBD1 matches at 9 bases. This CDR3 region has 16 residues. The ends lost 6 bases at V and 0 bases at J; junction bases unmatched: 9. Per the germline V gene, CDR1 is ENHRY and CDR2 is SYGVKD. The CDR3 loop is CAISSKQGAGSYEQYF. The CDR3 bases are TGTGCCATCAGCTCTAAACAGGGGGCTGGCTCCTACGAGCAGTACTTC.

V usage is TRBV6-5 and J usage is TRBJ1-6; D gene ambiguous. Trimming left V 0 bases short and J 11 bases short, with 14 bases between. Germline values: CDR1 MNHEY, CDR2 SVGAGI. This CDR3 is 15 amino acids long. The CDR3 nucleotides are TGTGCCAGCAGTTACTCGATTAGGAATGGGCCACCCCTCCACTTT. It encodes CASSYSIRNGPPLHF.

Worth noting for this clone: Other DNA sequences in the same sample also yield this CDR3. The rearrangement joins TRBV5-1 to TRBJ2-5; 9 bases line up with TRBD1. The germline V gene has CDR1 SGHRS and CDR2 YFSETQ. Germline trimming cut 0 bases from V and 4 bases from J; bases unmatched to any gene: 1. The CDR3 length is 14 residues. Here the CDR3 reads CASSLDRGRETQYF. CDR3 nucleotides: TGCGCCAGCAGCTTGGACAGGGGGCGAGAGACCCAGTACTTC.

The V call is TRBV7-3, the J call TRBJ2-2, with 8 positions matching TRBD1. The J segment lost 1 base and the V segment lost 6 bases, leaving 4 bases of the junction unmatched. Germline values: CDR1 SGHTA, CDR2 FQGTGA. This CDR3 region has 15 residues. The CDR3 bases are TGTGCCAGCAGGACAGGGGACCGGAACACCGGGGAGCTGTTTTTT. Translation gives CASRTGDRNTGELFF.

This sequence joins TRBV6-2 or TRBV6-3 and TRBJ2-1; D gene uncertain. Germline V gene lookup returns CDR1 MNHEY and CDR2 SVGEGT. The CDR3 extends over 16 amino acids. V lost 1 base and J 0 bases, leaving 10 bases between the germline ends. The CDR3 coding sequence is TGTGCCAGCAGTTACTATTTTCTCCTCTCCTACAATGAGCAGTTCTTC. It is translated as CASSYYFLLSYNEQFF.

This clone was seen more than once but under ten times. The chain uses TRBV25-1 and TRBJ2-1, with D tentatively TRBD2 (6 bases). Germline CDR1 and CDR2: MGHDK and SYGVNS. The CDR3 sequence is 16 residues long. V was pared by 6 bases and J by 6 bases, with 21 bases between. The CDR3 sequence is CASSDSGGRVSNEQFF. The CDR3 DNA reads TGTGCCAGCAGCGACTCCGGGGGTCGGGTGAGCAATGAGCAGTTCTTC.

The chain employs TRBV19 and TRBJ2-1; 7 positions match TRBD1. Germline V gene data show CDR1 as LNHDA and CDR2 as SQIVND (reference sequence). This CDR3 spans 15 amino acids. J gave up 2 bases and V 4 bases, and 5 bases lay outside the gene matches. CDR3 amino acids: CASSTSGTAYNEQFF. The CDR3 nucleotides are TGTGCCAGTAGTACATCCGGGACAGCCTACAATGAGCAGTTCTTC.

The V and J genes are TRBV3-1 (or the pseudogene TRBV3-2) and TRBJ2-2, with 7 bases that match TRBD2. V trimming: 0 bases; J trimming: 4 bases; junction bases outside the gene matches: 2. Germline-derived CDR1 and CDR2 are LGHDT and YNNKEL (reference sequence). This CDR3 is 15 amino acids long. CDR3 loop: CASSQELASTGELFF. CDR3 bases: TGTGCCAGCAGCCAAGAACTAGCGAGCACCGGGGAGCTGTTTTTT.

The V call is TRBV19, the J call TRBJ1-5; D call uncertain. The V and J ends lost 7 bases and 2 bases respectively, with 12 bases between them. This CDR3 spans 14 amino acids. Per germline, CDR1 LNHDA and CDR2 SQIVND (reference sequence). CDR3 amino acids: CASNGAGGNQPQHF. CDR3 nucleotide sequence: TGTGCCAGTAATGGCGCCGGGGGCAATCAGCCCCAGCATTTT.

The chain combines TRBV27 with TRBJ2-1, with 10 bases matching TRBD2. The CDR3 spans 15 residues. Germline values: CDR1 MNHEY, CDR2 SMNVEV (reference sequence). With V trimmed by 5 bases and J by 6 bases, 7 bases remained unmatched. The CDR3 reads CASSLGLAALNEQFF. In nucleotides, the CDR3 is TGTGCCAGCAGTCTTGGACTAGCGGCGCTCAATGAGCAGTTCTTC.

This clone was counted once. The chain is built from TRBV2 and TRBJ2-7; TRBD1 matches at 8 bases. The V segment lost 4 bases and the J segment 3 bases; nucleotides outside the gene matches: 5. CDR1 SNHLY and CDR2 FYNNEI come from the germline V gene. This CDR3 spans 14 amino acids. Here the CDR3 DNA reads TGTGCCAGCAGTGGGACAGGGCAATACTACGAGCAGTACTTC. Protein product: CASSGTGQYYEQYF.

The V call is TRBV11-2, the J call TRBJ2-7, with 8 bases fitting TRBD1. Losses at the gene ends were 1 base for V and 2 bases for J; bases not matched to a gene: 1. CDR1 and CDR2 from the germline V gene are SGHAT and FQNNGV. The length of the CDR3 is 14 residues. CDR3 loop: CASSLVGQAYEQYF. CDR3 in DNA: TGTGCCAGCAGCTTAGTGGGACAGGCCTACGAGCAGTACTTC.

CDR3 region: CASSLRVDDTEAFF. CDR3 coding DNA: TGTGCCAGCAGCTTACGGGTAGACGACACTGAAGCTTTCTTT. This chain joins TRBV7-3 and TRBJ1-1, with no clear D. Deletions cut 2 bases from V and 3 bases from J, with 10 bases between. The CDR3 has 14 residues. Germline V CDR1 and CDR2: SGHTA, FQGTGA.

This chain connects TRBV7-9 to TRBJ1-1, with 7 bases aligning to TRBD1. The V gene end was trimmed by 3 bases and the J gene end by 1 base; junction bases not matched to a gene: 17. The CDR3 has 19 residues. CDR1 and CDR2 from the germline V gene are SEHNR and FQNEAQ (reference sequence). This chain's CDR3 is CASSLHGRIGGDSNTEAFF. The CDR3 DNA reads TGTGCCAGCAGCTTGCACGGTAGAATAGGGGGCGATTCGAACACTGAAGCTTTCTTT.